Below, 2 T cell receptor beta chains from the same sample are listed, as sequenced in a study of CD8+ T cells in alopecia areata. This sample's treatment: oral pan-JAK inhibitor, 5-10 mg twice daily. The sequencing template was cDNA reverse transcribed from extracted RNA. The repertoire was sequenced with immunoSEQ multiplex PCR; TCRdb's copy has only in-frame clones and lacks some. This sample yields around 140,000 clones, of which about 88% are seen a single time; roughly an eighth belongs to the top ten. The starting material was CD8+ T cells sorted from blood, obtained at week 4, from a patient treated with tofacitinib. The source is a human donor with alopecia areata.

V and J are TRBV7-9 and TRBJ2-7; D may be TRBD2 (5 bases). CDR3 size: 13 residues. The germline CDR1 and CDR2 sequences are SEHNR and FQNEAQ (reference sequence). Trimming stripped 3 bases from V and 2 bases from J, with 8 bases between. CDR3 sequence: CASSLRDPYEQYF. The CDR3 DNA is TGTGCCAGCAGCTTGAGGGATCCCTACGAGCAGTACTTC.

CDR3 nucleotide sequence: TGTGCCAGCAGCGAAAGGACTAGCGGGAGTTCTTGGCAGTACTTC. Residues: CASSERTSGSSWQYF. V is TRBV7-6 and J is TRBJ2-7, with 13 bases that match TRBD2. CDR1 is SGHVS, CDR2 FNYEAQ, per germline. CDR3 length equals 15 residues. Losses at the gene ends were 5 bases for V and 9 bases for J; bases not matched to a gene: 10.